The sequence of this T cell receptor (beta chain) was determined in a study of T cells in Graves' hyperthyroidism and ophthalmopathy. Study results and caveats: Model predictions of ophthalmopathy came a median around 7.1 months before onset. Blood also carried most thyroid clonotypes expanded above 0.001.

Concerning this clonotype itself: Its target is not known. One base away lies a much larger clone, so this may be a sequencing read error.

PBMCs stemmed from about 9.7 ml fresh peripheral blood. From RNA transcripts, TCR beta CDR3 regions were amplified. The HTBI primer set was used in a first-round RT-PCR of the TCR CDR3. TCRdb reanalysed the multiplex PCR reads using MiXCR and keeps one entry per CDR3 protein. Among hundreds of thousands of distinct CDR3 sequences, roughly 40% were seen once, and the ten largest hold roughly 8.3%. Germline lookup yields CDR1 SNHLY and CDR2 FYNNEI. The germline V and J ends were trimmed by 8 bases and 3 bases, with 8 bases remaining between them. The CDR3 runs 11 residues. The TCR comes from a man younger than 35 with Graves' hyperthyroidism. V usage is TRBV2 and J usage is TRBJ2-7; no firm D call. The specimen sequenced was blood. In DNA form, the CDR3 reads TGTGCCAGCGGCGGTAACTACGAGCAGTACTTC. Protein product: CASGGNYEQYF. Full variable domain (outside the CDR3, taken from reference TRBV2 and TRBJ2-7): EPEVTQTPSHQVTQMGQEVILRCVPISNHLYFYWYRQILGQKVEFLVSFYNNEISEKSEIFDDQFSVERPDGSNFTLKIRSTKLEDSAMYFCASGGNYEQYFGPGTRLTVT.